A selection of T cell receptor beta chains follows, all from one sample in a study of T-cell reconstitution after alpha-beta-depleted transplantation in children. TCRdb re-analysed the PCR reads in MiXCR, keeping a single row per CDR3 protein. The sample includes around 450,000 distinct CDR3 sequences, around 15% of them seen just once. The sequencing here drew on PBMCs, mostly from graft donor cells, taken 360 days after TCRalphabeta/CD19-depleted stem cell transplant. Receptors were obtained from a boy younger than two who had a stem cell transplant for Wiskott-Aldrich syndrome, so the T cells may come from the graft donor. Both conserved end residues are part of each CDR3. D genes are given only for firm matches. Not every row has a clone size; where given, it reads once, few, many or a size class.

size,D,V,J,CDR3,DNA
few,NA,TRBV7-2,TRBJ2-7,CASSLGPSLAYEQYF,TGTGCCAGCAGCTTAGGCCCGTCGCTGGCGTACGAGCAGTACTTC
NA,TRBD2,TRBV3-1,TRBJ2-1,CASSPRGGIVNEQFF,TGTGCCAGCAGTCCCCGGGGAGGGATCGTGAATGAGCAGTTCTTC
many,NA,TRBV12-3/TRBV12-4,TRBJ2-1,CASSFGGNEQFF,TGTGCCAGCAGTTTTGGCGGCAATGAGCAGTTCTTC
few,TRBD2,TRBV7-9,TRBJ2-1,CASSLVVLAGRYNEQFF,TGTGCCAGCAGCTTAGTTGTACTAGCGGGGCGTTACAATGAGCAGTTCTTC
NA,NA,TRBV10-1,TRBJ1-1,CASKLHGTTNTEAFF,TGCGCCAGCAAACTACACGGGACAACTAACACTGAAGCTTTCTTT
NA,TRBD1,TRBV7-2,TRBJ2-1,CASSFPTGERGEQFF,TGTGCCAGCAGCTTCCCGACAGGGGAAAGGGGTGAGCAGTTCTTC
many,NA,TRBV12-3/TRBV12-4,TRBJ2-7,CASSLGVIYEQYF,TGTGCCAGCAGTTTGGGAGTGATCTACGAGCAGTACTTC
NA,TRBD2,TRBV11-1,TRBJ2-1,CASSLKLAGVSGQFF,TGTGCCAGCAGCTTGAAACTAGCGGGAGTCTCAGGGCAGTTCTTC
few,TRBD2,TRBV9,TRBJ2-7,CASSVAGGPYEQYF,TGTGCCAGCAGCGTAGCGGGAGGGCCTTACGAGCAGTACTTC
NA,NA,TRBV7-9,TRBJ2-1,CASSYSLGAGFYNEQFF,TGTGCCAGCAGCTATTCGCTGGGGGCAGGGTTCTACAATGAGCAGTTCTTC
once,NA,TRBV12-3/TRBV12-4,TRBJ2-7,CASSYGYSYEQYF,TGTGCCAGCAGTTATGGGTACTCCTACGAGCAGTACTTC
NA,NA,TRBV25-1,TRBJ2-1,CASSEWVSPPYNEQFF,TGTGCCAGCAGTGAATGGGTTAGCCCGCCCTACAATGAGCAGTTCTTC
many,TRBD2,TRBV3-1,TRBJ2-1,CASSPPGLAGPLSYNEQFF,TGTGCCAGCAGCCCTCCGGGACTAGCGGGGCCACTTTCCTACAATGAGCAGTTCTTC
NA,NA,TRBV12-3/TRBV12-4,TRBJ2-5,CASSSRGKGANVETQYF,TGTGCCAGCAGTTCTCGGGGGAAGGGGGCAAATGTAGAGACCCAGTACTTC
few,TRBD2,TRBV15,TRBJ2-1,CATSTSGTIYNEQFF,TGTGCCACCAGCACCTCCGGGACTATCTACAATGAGCAGTTCTTC
few,NA,TRBV10-2,TRBJ1-1,CASTLRENTEAFF,TGCGCCAGCACCCTGCGAGAGAACACTGAAGCTTTCTTT
NA,NA,TRBV24-1,TRBJ2-5,CATSAGETQYF,TGTGCCACCTCCGCAGGGGAGACCCAGTACTTC
few,TRBD2,TRBV4-3,TRBJ2-1,CASSHGTSGRDYNEQFF,TGCGCCAGCAGCCACGGGACTAGCGGGAGAGACTACAATGAGCAGTTCTTC
NA,NA,TRBV27,TRBJ1-4,CASSLVTGEKLFF,TGTGCCAGCAGTTTAGTTACGGGTGAAAAACTGTTTTTT
NA,NA,TRBV6-5,TRBJ2-2,CASSFQLAGELFF,TGTGCCAGCAGTTTTCAGTTAGCCGGGGAGCTGTTTTTT
few,TRBD1,TRBV5-1,TRBJ2-2,CASSWGQTNTGELFF,TGCGCCAGCAGCTGGGGACAGACGAACACCGGGGAGCTGTTTTTT
NA,TRBD2,TRBV20-1,TRBJ2-3,CSARSSGGHKDTQYF,TGCAGTGCTAGAAGCTCGGGGGGGCATAAAGATACGCAGTATTTT
few,NA,TRBV11-2,TRBJ1-1,CASSQKRNTEAFF,TGTGCCAGCAGTCAAAAGAGGAACACTGAAGCTTTCTTT
many,TRBD1,TRBV20-1,TRBJ2-7,CSARSGTGGDEQYF,TGCAGTGCTAGATCCGGGACAGGGGGCGACGAGCAGTACTTC
NA,TRBD2,TRBV7-8,TRBJ2-7,CASSLEGSGRTEQYF,TGTGCCAGCAGCTTAGAAGGTAGCGGGAGAACCGAGCAGTACTTC
many,NA,TRBV19,TRBJ2-3,CASSIGGTDTQYF,TGTGCCAGTAGTATAGGGGGCACAGATACGCAGTATTTT
NA,NA,TRBV7-9,TRBJ2-1,CASSLKSGEPNEQFF,TGTGCCAGCAGCTTAAAGTCGGGGGAGCCCAATGAGCAGTTCTTC
once,TRBD1,TRBV2,TRBJ2-6,CASTWDRAGANVLTF,TGTGCCAGCACTTGGGACAGGGCTGGGGCCAACGTCCTGACTTTC
NA,TRBD1,TRBV20-1,TRBJ2-7,CSARDWGTVRYEQYF,TGCAGTGCTAGAGATTGGGGGACAGTTAGGTACGAGCAGTACTTC
few,TRBD2,TRBV7-2,TRBJ2-1,CASSQGLAGVIF,TGTGCCAGCAGCCAAGGGTTAGCGGGAGTCATCTTC
many,NA,TRBV9,TRBJ2-2,CASSVGIANTGELFF,TGTGCCAGCAGCGTAGGAATAGCGAACACCGGGGAGCTGTTTTTT
few,NA,TRBV7-9,TRBJ2-2,CASSRTVPLAPGELFF,TGTGCCAGCAGTCGGACAGTGCCCCTTGCACCCGGGGAGCTGTTTTTT
NA,TRBD2,TRBV5-1,TRBJ2-2,CASSLSGGFTGELFF,TGCGCCAGCAGCTTGTCCGGGGGGTTCACCGGGGAGCTGTTTTTT
NA,NA,TRBV2,TRBJ1-1,CASSDMGVSNTEAFF,TGTGCTAGCAGTGATATGGGAGTCTCTAACACTGAAGCTTTCTTT
NA,TRBD1,TRBV25-1,TRBJ1-4,CASSDRQGANEKLFF,TGTGCCAGCAGTGACCGACAGGGGGCTAATGAAAAACTGTTTTTT
few,TRBD1,TRBV11-2,TRBJ1-2,CASSLDQWRQGAMGYTF,TGTGCCAGCAGCTTAGATCAATGGAGACAGGGGGCAATGGGCTACACCTTC
NA,NA,TRBV2,TRBJ1-5,CASSGGLLGQPQHF,TGTGCCAGCAGTGGAGGACTCCTAGGTCAGCCCCAGCATTTT
NA,TRBD2,TRBV7-9,TRBJ2-7,CASSLSLAGVDYEQYF,TGTGCCAGCAGCTTAAGCCTAGCGGGAGTTGATTACGAGCAGTACTTC
few,NA,TRBV4-3,TRBJ2-4,CASSQDTVTGRLAKNIQYF,TGCGCCAGCAGCCAAGATACGGTGACAGGTCGACTAGCCAAAAACATTCAGTACTTC
few,NA,TRBV7-8,TRBJ2-7,CASSLRLAPYEQYF,TGTGCCAGCAGCTTAAGGCTAGCGCCCTACGAGCAGTACTTC
NA,NA,TRBV5-1,TRBJ2-7,CASTPGEGHYEQYF,TGCGCCAGCACCCCTGGTGAGGGGCACTACGAGCAGTACTTC
NA,TRBD1,TRBV3-1,TRBJ1-2,CASSPGGRNYGYTF,TGTGCCAGCAGCCCAGGGGGCAGGAACTATGGCTACACCTTC
few,NA,TRBV12-3/TRBV12-4,TRBJ1-1,CASSFPGDVQTLLNTEAFF,TGTGCCAGCAGTTTCCCAGGGGATGTTCAGACTCTCCTGAACACTGAAGCTTTCTTT
few,TRBD1,TRBV7-6,TRBJ1-5,CASSLGTGVSQPQHF,TGTGCCAGCAGCTTGGGCACAGGGGTGAGTCAGCCCCAGCATTTT
many,NA,TRBV7-2,TRBJ2-3,CASSLPSTDTQYF,TGTGCCAGCAGCTTACCCAGCACAGATACGCAGTATTTT
NA,NA,TRBV12-3/TRBV12-4,TRBJ1-1,CASSPEPERGEAFF,TGTGCCAGCAGTCCCGAACCTGAACGGGGAGAAGCTTTCTTT
few,NA,TRBV28,TRBJ2-5,CATILYETQYF,TGTGCCACCATCCTCTATGAGACCCAGTACTTC
many,TRBD2,TRBV5-1,TRBJ2-5,CASSLWGGETQYF,TGCGCCAGCAGCTTGTGGGGAGGGGAGACCCAGTACTTC
few,TRBD2,TRBV7-2,TRBJ2-2,CASSRPGLDTGELFF,TGTGCCAGCAGCCGGCCGGGACTAGATACCGGGGAGCTGTTTTTT
few,NA,TRBV6-1,TRBJ1-6,CASMRGRNSPLHF,TGTGCCAGCATGCGGGGGAGAAATTCACCCCTCCACTTT
NA,NA,TRBV3-1,TRBJ2-3,CASSPSSGWDTDTQYF,TGTGCCAGCAGCCCCAGCTCAGGTTGGGACACAGATACGCAGTATTTT
NA,NA,TRBV4-1,TRBJ2-2,CASSQDPGRNTGELFF,TGCGCCAGCAGCCAAGATCCCGGGAGGAACACCGGGGAGCTGTTTTTT
once,NA,TRBV5-1,TRBJ2-7,CASSLGQGGPQYF,TGCGCCAGCAGCTTGGGACAAGGGGGTCCGCAGTACTTC
few,TRBD1,TRBV5-1,TRBJ2-3,CASSFQGGLSTDTQYF,TGCGCCAGCAGCTTTCAAGGGGGCTTAAGCACAGATACGCAGTATTTT